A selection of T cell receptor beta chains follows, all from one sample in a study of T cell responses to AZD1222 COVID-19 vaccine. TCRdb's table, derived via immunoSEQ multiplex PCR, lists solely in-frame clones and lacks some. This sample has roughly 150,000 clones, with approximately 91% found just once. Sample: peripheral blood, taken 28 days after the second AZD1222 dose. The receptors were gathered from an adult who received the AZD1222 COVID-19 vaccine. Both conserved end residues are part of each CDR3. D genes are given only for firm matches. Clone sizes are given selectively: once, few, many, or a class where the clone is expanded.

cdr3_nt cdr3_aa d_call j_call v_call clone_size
TGTGCCAGCAGTGAACCTAGCGGGGGGCGGGGAGATACGCAGTATTTT CASSEPSGGRGDTQYF TRBD2 TRBJ2-3 TRBV2 -
TGTGCCAGCAGCTTGCCGGCGGGGGGCCAAGAGACCCAGTACTTC CASSLPAGGQETQYF TRBD2 TRBJ2-5 TRBV5-4 once
TGTGCCAGCAGTCCCTCGACAGGGACCACTGAAGCTTTCTTT CASSPSTGTTEAFF TRBD1 TRBJ1-1 TRBV6-5 -
TGTGCCAGCAGCCCCGCGGGACACCTTCTCGGTGGCTACACCTTC CASSPAGHLLGGYTF - TRBJ1-2 TRBV5-5 -
TGTGCCAGCAGCGCCCGGGGGGTGAACACCGGGGAGCTGTTTTTT CASSARGVNTGELFF TRBD2 TRBJ2-2 TRBV3-1/TRBV3-2 -
TGTGCCAGCAGGCCCGGGACAGGACCCAATCAGCCCCAGCATTTT CASRPGTGPNQPQHF TRBD1 TRBJ1-5 TRBV2 -
TGTGCCACCAGTGATGGACAGGGCCCGAACACCGGGGAGCTGTTTTTT CATSDGQGPNTGELFF TRBD1 TRBJ2-2 TRBV24-1 -
TGTGCCAGCAGCCCCCCTGAGTCCACCGGGGAGCTGTTTTTT CASSPPESTGELFF - TRBJ2-2 TRBV3-1/TRBV3-2 -
TGCGCCAGCAGCCGGACTAGCGGGACGAACACCGGGGAGCTGTTTTTT CASSRTSGTNTGELFF TRBD2 TRBJ2-2 TRBV5-1 -
TGCAGCGTTGAAGAGCGCGTTGAGGGCACTGAAGCTTTCTTT CSVEERVEGTEAFF - TRBJ1-1 TRBV29-1 -
TGTGCCAGCACCCTAAACGAAAAACTGTTTTTT CASTLNEKLFF - TRBJ1-4 TRBV7-9 -
TGTGCCAGCAGCGTCTCCGGGACAGGGTGGAACGAGCAGTACTTC CASSVSGTGWNEQYF TRBD1 TRBJ2-7 TRBV9 -
TGTGCCAGCAGTTCCAGTAGGACTGAAGCTTTCTTT CASSSSRTEAFF - TRBJ1-1 TRBV2 -
TGCGCCAGCAGCTTGGGTGTTTCGTCGGGCGAGCAGTACTTC CASSLGVSSGEQYF - TRBJ2-7 TRBV5-1 -
TGTGCCAGCAGTTTCCCAGGGGCCGGGGAGCTGTTTTTT CASSFPGAGELFF - TRBJ2-2 TRBV27 once
TGTGCCAGCAGCCGCACGCCTGCAACTAATGAAAAACTGTTTTTT CASSRTPATNEKLFF - TRBJ1-4 TRBV11-2 -
TGTGCCAGCAGCTTAGCCCCCCACGTTTTCGGCACAGATACGCAGTATTTT CASSLAPHVFGTDTQYF - TRBJ2-3 TRBV7-2 -
TGTGCCAGCAGCCCCTATGGGGACAGGGGGTACGAGCAGTACTTC CASSPYGDRGYEQYF TRBD1 TRBJ2-7 TRBV11-3 -
TGTGCCAGCAGTATTGCTAAAAATTTCAATGAGCAGTTCTTC CASSIAKNFNEQFF - TRBJ2-1 TRBV2 -
TGTGCCAGCAGCTTCGGACTTCATTTCAATCAGCCCCAGCATTTT CASSFGLHFNQPQHF - TRBJ1-5 TRBV5-8 once
TGTGCCAGCAGCCGAAGTGGGGGAAACACCATATATTTT CASSRSGGNTIYF - TRBJ1-3 TRBV9 -
TGTGCCAGCAGTGAAGGAACAGCAATCTATGGCTACACCTTC CASSEGTAIYGYTF - TRBJ1-2 TRBV6-1 -
TGTGCCAGCAGGGGGGACAGCGTCAATCAGCCCCAGCATTTT CASRGDSVNQPQHF TRBD1 TRBJ1-5 TRBV7-9 -
TGCGCCAGCAGCCCAGACAGGGGGACTGAGCAGTTCTTC CASSPDRGTEQFF TRBD1 TRBJ2-1 TRBV10-2 -
TGTGCCAGCAGCCCCACGGACAGGAGAGACTACGAGCAGTACTTC CASSPTDRRDYEQYF TRBD1 TRBJ2-7 TRBV3-1/TRBV3-2 few
TGTGCCAGCGGCCCAGGCCTCAATGAGCAGTTCTTC CASGPGLNEQFF - TRBJ2-1 TRBV9 -
TGTGCCAGTGGGGCAGGTGCGGGCGAGCAGTACTTC CASGAGAGEQYF - TRBJ2-7 TRBV19 -
TGTGCCAGCAGTTATCGACCCCATAGGACCGGGGAGCTGTTTTTT CASSYRPHRTGELFF - TRBJ2-2 TRBV6-5 -
TGTGCCAGCAGCCGCCAGGGGGACGGCTACACCTTC CASSRQGDGYTF TRBD1 TRBJ1-2 TRBV7-8 -
TGCGCCAGCAGCTCGGACCCCAACAAGGACGCTTTCTTT CASSSDPNKDAFF - TRBJ1-1 TRBV5-1 -
TGCAGTGTCCTCCGGCAAGAGACCCAGTACTTC CSVLRQETQYF - TRBJ2-5 TRBV20-1 -
TGTGCCAGCAGTGATTCTTCCTACGAGCAGTACTTC CASSDSSYEQYF - TRBJ2-7 TRBV6-2/TRBV6-3 few
TGTGCCAGCTCACAAGTTCGCGGACAGGGGATTAGAGATACGCAGTATTTT CASSQVRGQGIRDTQYF TRBD1 TRBJ2-3 TRBV18 once